Following are 27 T cell receptor beta chains from one sample sequenced in a study of cytomegalovirus exposure and HLA in healthy donors. Both 60 Vbeta primers and 13 Jbeta primers went into the PCR. Only in-frame clones appear in the TCRdb table, and some are missing; sequencing was by immunoSEQ multiplex PCR. Of 180,000 or so clones in the sample, over 60% were seen once. The sequenced material came from PBMCs. The origin of the receptors is a young man in good health and CMV-seronegative.

The V and J genes are TRBV10-3 and TRBJ2-5, with D possibly matching TRBD1 (5 bases). The CDR3 has 16 amino acids. V shed 2 bases and J shed 2 bases, with 15 bases lying between them. CDR1 is ENHRY and CDR2 is SYGVKD in the germline V gene. The CDR3 DNA reads TGTGCCATCAGTGAGATCAGACAGACTCTTCAAGAGACCCAGTACTTC. This sequence encodes CAISEIRQTLQETQYF.

The chain recombines TRBV7-9 with TRBJ2-1; 8 bases are a match to TRBD1. J was trimmed by 8 bases and V by 5 bases; bases with no gene match: 5. This CDR3 comprises 13 residues. Germline CDR1 reads SEHNR; CDR2 reads FQNEAQ (reference sequence). CDR3 bases: TGTGCCAGCAGCCCGAGGACAGGGCATGAGCAGTTCTTC. It specifies CASSPRTGHEQFF.

The chain recombines TRBV9 with TRBJ2-7; D gene unclear. The CDR3 is 14 residues long. The V and J ends lost 2 bases and 0 bases respectively, with 9 bases between them. The V gene's germline CDR1 is SGDLS and CDR2 YYNGEE. CDR3: CASSVGPNSYEQYF. Written as DNA, the CDR3 is TGTGCCAGCAGCGTCGGTCCGAACTCCTACGAGCAGTACTTC.

This rearrangement joins TRBV7-3 to TRBJ2-2; TRBD1 aligns across 8 bases. Trimming cost V 5 bases and J 8 bases; bases outside gene matches: 4. The CDR3 spans 13 residues. Looked up from germline, CDR1 is SGHTA and CDR2 is FQGTGA. As DNA, the CDR3 is TGTGCCAGCAGCCAGGACAGGGCTGGGGAGCTGTTTTTT. Residues: CASSQDRAGELFF.

This clone appeared a single time. The chain couples TRBV18 to TRBJ1-5; 9 positions agree with TRBD1. Germline V gene lookup returns CDR1 KGHSH and CDR2 LQKENI. V lost 3 bases, J lost 9 bases, and 12 bases stayed unmatched. CDR3 length: 16 residues. The CDR3 DNA follows: TGTGCCAGCTCACCCACGGGGGGGACAGGGATTCTGCCCCAGCATTTT. Translation: CASSPTGGTGILPQHF.

The rearrangement joins TRBV11-2 to TRBJ2-5, with 11 bases lining up with TRBD2. V gave up 5 bases and J gave up 7 bases; unmatched junction bases: 18. CDR1 and CDR2 (germline): SGHAT, FQNNGV. The CDR3 contains 18 residues. The CDR3 DNA reads TGTGCCAGCAGCGCAACCAACTTAGCGGGGGGGTCAACAAGGACCCAGTACTTC. Protein: CASSATNLAGGSTRTQYF.

CDR3 DNA: TGTGCCAGTAGCCCTGGAGGGGGCAGACAGCCCCAGCATTTT. It specifies CASSPGGGRQPQHF. V gene TRBV19 combines with J gene TRBJ1-5; the match to TRBD1 covers 7 bases. This CDR3 has 14 residues. The trim removed 6 bases at V and 7 bases at J, leaving 9 bases unmatched. The germline V gene encodes CDR1 LNHDA and CDR2 SQIVND (reference sequence).

The chain carries TRBV2 and TRBJ2-5; D call uncertain. The J call is in doubt because the DNA end fits TRBJ2-7 better. The germline V gene encodes CDR1 SNHLY and CDR2 FYNNEI. The length of the CDR3 is 12 residues. CDR3 loop: CASIGLAYEQYF. CDR3 DNA sequence: TGTGCCAGCATTGGGCTCGCCTACGAGCAGTACTTC.

J is TRBJ1-4 and V is TRBV4-1; D perhaps matches TRBD1 (6 bases). The V and J ends lost 1 base and 4 bases respectively, with 10 bases between them. Germline CDR1 reads MGHRA; CDR2 reads YSYEKL. This CDR3 is 15 amino acids long. The CDR3 DNA is TGCGCCAGCAGCCAAGGGGCAGGGGATAATGAAAAACTGTTTTTT. This sequence encodes CASSQGAGDNEKLFF.

The rearrangement links TRBV19 to TRBJ1-1; TRBD1 aligns across 9 bases. CDR3 length: 15 residues. CDR1 and CDR2 (germline): LNHDA, SQIVND (reference sequence). Trimming removed 3 bases from V and 1 base from J; junction bases left unmatched: 3. CDR3 sequence (DNA): TGTGCCAGTAGTATTAAGGGACAGGGGAACACTGAAGCTTTCTTT. It codes for CASSIKGQGNTEAFF.

Of note for this clone: The sample contains more than one DNA sequence encoding this CDR3. V is TRBV9 and J is TRBJ2-5; TRBD2 is a possible D gene (7 bases). Per germline, CDR1 SGDLS and CDR2 YYNGEE. This CDR3 comprises 13 residues. Between the trimmed V and J ends, which lost 2 bases and 4 bases, there was a span of 9 bases. CDR3 DNA sequence: TGTGCCAGCAGCGTTAGGGGGGGAGAGACCCAGTACTTC. Translation: CASSVRGGETQYF.

The V call is TRBV28, the J call TRBJ2-7; TRBD2 matches 15 bases. V lost 5 bases to trimming and J lost 2 bases; unmatched junction nucleotides: 16. This CDR3 is built from 20 residues. Germline V gives CDR1 MDHEN, CDR2 SYDVKM. Here the CDR3 DNA reads TGTGCCAGCAGTCTAATTTGGACTAGCGGGAGGGCCGATAAACCCTACGAGCAGTACTTC. The encoded protein is CASSLIWTSGRADKPYEQYF.

This chain joins TRBV9 and TRBJ1-1; D is uncertain. This CDR3 is 14 amino acids long. Trimming stripped 2 bases from V and 1 base from J, with 9 bases between. Germline-derived CDR1 and CDR2 are SGDLS and YYNGEE. The CDR3 DNA sequence: TGTGCCAGCAGCGTTACCGAGGAGAACACTGAAGCTTTCTTT. It is translated as CASSVTEENTEAFF.

This clone was seen just once. This rearrangement joins TRBV9 to TRBJ1-1, with a tentative D call TRBD1 (5 bases). Per the germline V gene, CDR1 is SGDLS and CDR2 is YYNGEE. This CDR3 is 15 amino acids long. V dropped 2 bases and J dropped 6 bases, with 17 bases sitting between them. The CDR3 loop reads CASSVSGLMNAEAFF. CDR3 nucleotide sequence: TGTGCCAGCAGCGTCTCAGGGTTGATGAATGCTGAAGCTTTCTTT.

This chain links TRBV13 with TRBJ1-4, with 8 nucleotides matching TRBD1. Germline CDR1 and CDR2: PRHDT and FYEKMQ (reference sequence). V trimming: 6 bases; J trimming: 5 bases; junction bases outside the gene matches: 5. The CDR3 extends over 14 amino acids. This CDR3 is CASSRTGPNEKLFF. The CDR3 coding sequence is TGTGCCAGCAGTCGGACAGGGCCGAATGAAAAACTGTTTTTT. Supplemented by reference TRBV13 and TRBJ1-4, the full variable domain reads AAGVIQSPRHLIKEKRETATLKCYPIPRHDTVYWYQQGPGQDPQFLISFYEKMQSDKGSIPDRFSAQQFSDYHSELNMSSLELGDSALYFCASSRTGPNEKLFFGSGTQLSVL.

This chain uses TRBV25-1 with TRBJ2-1, with TRBD2 matching 13 bases. Per the germline V gene, CDR1 is MGHDK and CDR2 is SYGVNS. This CDR3 spans 16 amino acids. The V and J ends lost 1 base and 7 bases, in that order; junction bases with no gene match: 4. The CDR3 reads CASSESTSGRKNEQFF. In DNA form, the CDR3 reads TGTGCCAGCAGTGAATCGACTAGCGGGAGGAAAAATGAGCAGTTCTTC.

The chain uses TRBV2 and TRBJ1-2; maybe TRBD1 (6 bases). With 8 bases removed from V and 4 bases from J, the gap between germline ends came to 11 bases. The CDR3 covers 12 residues. Germline assignment: CDR1 SNHLY and CDR2 FYNNEI. The CDR3: CASRGGRYGYTF. CDR3 nucleotides: TGTGCCAGCCGTGGGGGCCGCTATGGCTACACCTTC.

This clone was counted once. The rearrangement joins TRBV6-5 to TRBJ2-1, with D possibly being TRBD2 (5 bases). There are 14 residues in the CDR3. The germline V gene has CDR1 MNHEY and CDR2 SVGAGI. V shed 5 bases and J shed 6 bases, with 14 bases lying between them. CDR3 nucleotide sequence: TGTGCCAGCAGTGATTTCGGCGGAGGCAATGAGCAGTTCTTC. Its translation: CASSDFGGGNEQFF.

The chain recombines TRBV7-2 with TRBJ2-1; TRBD2 matches at 8 bases. CDR3 length: 19 residues. Germline values: CDR1 SGHTA, CDR2 FQGNSA. V was pared by 5 bases and J by 2 bases, with 17 bases of the junction left unmatched. The CDR3 bases are TGTGCCAGCAGCCCGGGGCCCAGCGGGGGTAACGGCGCCTACAATGAGCAGTTCTTC. This encodes CASSPGPSGGNGAYNEQFF.

The chain has TRBV10-3 and TRBJ2-5; 10 bases match TRBD2. Germline V CDR1 and CDR2: ENHRY, SYGVKD. The CDR3 totals 14 residues. Trimming cost V 5 bases and J 3 bases; bases outside gene matches: 3. Here the CDR3 reads CAISKTSGEETQYF. CDR3 coding DNA: TGTGCCATCAGTAAAACTAGCGGGGAAGAGACCCAGTACTTC.

This clone appeared a single time. The chain combines TRBV2 with TRBJ2-1; 13 nucleotides align to TRBD2. The germline V gene encodes CDR1 SNHLY and CDR2 FYNNEI. V lost 6 bases and J lost 8; bases outside the gene matches: 7. CDR3 length equals 15 residues. This chain's CDR3 is CASRDRLAGGHEQFF. In DNA form, the CDR3 reads TGTGCCAGCAGAGACCGACTAGCGGGGGGACATGAGCAGTTCTTC.

This chain links TRBV18 with TRBJ1-3, with a possible D match to TRBD1 (6 bases). The CDR3 is 16 amino acids. Germline CDR1 KGHSH, CDR2 LQKENI. V was pared by 2 bases and J by 0 bases, with 11 bases between. The CDR3 is CASSPTQGHSGNTIYF. CDR3 sequence (DNA): TGTGCCAGCTCACCAACGCAGGGGCACTCTGGAAACACCATATATTTT.

The rearrangement uses TRBV6-1 and TRBJ1-5; unclear D gene. With 8 bases removed from V and 0 bases from J, the gap between germline ends came to 11 bases. Per germline, CDR1 MNHNS and CDR2 SASEGT. The CDR3 length is 14 residues. CDR3 DNA: TGTGCCAGCTTACTGAGTAATAGCAATCAGCCCCAGCATTTT. Protein sequence: CASLLSNSNQPQHF.

The chain employs TRBV19 and TRBJ2-1; TRBD1 matches 7 bases. The V segment lost 4 bases and the J segment 5 bases; nucleotides outside the gene matches: 5. Germline V lookup: CDR1 LNHDA, CDR2 SQIVND (reference sequence). The CDR3 totals 14 residues. CDR3 sequence: CASSRSGQNNEQFF. CDR3 DNA sequence: TGTGCCAGTAGTAGATCGGGACAGAACAATGAGCAGTTCTTC. The entire variable domain, with the rest obtained from reference TRBV19 and TRBJ2-1, is as follows: DGGITQSPKYLFRKEGQNVTLSCEQNLNHDAMYWYRQDPGQGLRLIYYSQIVNDFQKGDIAEGYSVSREKKESFPLTVTSAQKNPTAFYLCASSRSGQNNEQFFGPGTRLTVL.

V is TRBV6-1 and J is TRBJ1-3; D is unresolved. The V gene's germline CDR1 is MNHNS and CDR2 SASEGT. The CDR3 covers 16 residues. V was trimmed by 4 bases and J by 0 bases, leaving 13 bases between them. As DNA, the CDR3 is TGTGCCAGCAGTGCACTCCTCCGGGGCTCTGGAAACACCATATATTTT. Translation gives CASSALLRGSGNTIYF.

The V and J genes are TRBV6-5 and TRBJ2-4; no clear D. Trimming removed 6 bases from V and 10 bases from J, with 13 bases in between. Germline CDR1 MNHEY, CDR2 SVGAGI. The CDR3 extends over 12 amino acids. CDR3 residues: CASRSQTRIQYF. The CDR3 DNA follows: TGTGCCAGCAGGAGCCAGACAAGGATTCAGTACTTC.

The chain is built from TRBV25-1 and TRBJ1-1; perhaps TRBD1 as D (5 bases). Per the germline V gene, CDR1 is MGHDK and CDR2 is SYGVNS. The CDR3 is 14 amino acids. The ends were cut back, 6 bases at V and 1 base at J, with 12 bases in the middle. The CDR3 DNA reads TGTGCCAGCAGAAGCCGGGGGGGGAACACTGAAGCTTTCTTT. Protein sequence: CASRSRGGNTEAFF.